A single sample gave rise to the 23 T cell receptor beta chains below, sequenced in a study of identical twins. One entry per CDR3 protein results from TCRdb running MiXCR on the 5' RACE reads. The sample lists 200,000 or so distinct CDR3 sequences, about a sixth seen once, with over 35% in the top ten. These data were also reused for a study on T cells expressing NK-cell markers.

The material sequenced was CD8+ T cells sorted from blood. The receptors here all came from a woman aged 18-35 years in good health.

This clonotype has a single count. This may be a read error, as it is one base from a much larger clone. The chain combines TRBV20-1 with TRBJ2-1, with 7 bases fitting TRBD2. The CDR3 extends over 13 amino acids. Germline CDR1 and CDR2: DFQATT and SNEGSKA (reference sequence). The CDR3 spells CSAKGGSYNEHFF. The CDR3 DNA is TGCAGTGCAAAAGGCGGGAGTTACAATGAGCATTTCTTC.

This clonotype was picked up a small number of times. The CDR3 nucleotides are TGTGCCAGCAGCCCCTGGGGGTCTGAAGCTTTCTTT. Translation gives CASSPWGSEAFF. V usage is TRBV7-8 and J usage is TRBJ1-1; TRBD1 is a possible D gene (5 bases). The CDR3 length is 12 residues. Germline CDR1 and CDR2: SGHVS and FQNEAQ. The V end was cut by 5 bases, the J end by 6 bases, with 10 bases between.

This clonotype was found a few times. V is TRBV20-1 and J is TRBJ2-7, with TRBD2 matching 8 bases. CDR3 length equals 15 residues. V was clipped by 1 base and J by 1 base; unmatched bases: 6. Germline V gene data show CDR1 as DFQATT and CDR2 as SNEGSKA (reference sequence). The DNA of the CDR3 is TGCAGTGCTAGAGTCGGTGAGCGGGAGTCCTACGAGCAGTACTTC. This translates into CSARVGERESYEQYF.

This clonotype was picked up a small number of times. The chain couples TRBV12-3 or TRBV12-4 to TRBJ2-7, with TRBD1 as a possible D gene (6 bases). This CDR3 region has 14 residues. Trimming removed 3 bases from V and 3 bases from J, with 12 bases in between. CDR3 in DNA: TGTGCCAGCAGTTTCGAAATACAGGGCTACGAGCAGTACTTC. As protein: CASSFEIQGYEQYF.

This clonotype came up many times. The chain's CDR3 is CASSLSSGGRTDTQYF. CDR3 nucleotides: TGTGCCAGCAGCTTGTCTAGCGGGGGCCGCACAGATACGCAGTATTTT. The genes are TRBV5-5 and TRBJ2-3, with TRBD2 matching over 10 bases. The CDR3 has 16 residues. V lost 1 base, J lost 1 base, and 3 bases stayed unmatched. The germline V gene encodes CDR1 SGHKS and CDR2 YYEKEE (reference sequence).

In the case of this clonotype: It may be a read error: a sequence one base away is much more abundant. The CDR3 coding sequence is TGTGCCAGCAGCCAAAGGGAGAACACTGAAGCTTTCTTT. The encoded protein is CASSQRENTEAFF. The gene calls are TRBV3-1 and TRBJ1-1; D is unclear. Germline CDR1 reads LGHDT; CDR2 reads YNNKEL (reference sequence). V dropped 2 bases and J dropped 1 base, with 5 bases sitting between them. The CDR3 is 13 residues long.

The V call is TRBV4-1, the J call TRBJ1-2, with no clear D. The germline V and J ends were trimmed by 1 base and 2 bases, with 11 bases remaining between them. The CDR3 extends over 15 amino acids. Germline V lookup: CDR1 MGHRA, CDR2 YSYEKL. CDR3 bases: TGCGCCAGCAGCCAAGGAACGGGTCCCAACTATGGCTACACCTTC. Protein product: CASSQGTGPNYGYTF.

The chain joins TRBV11-3 to TRBJ2-7, with TRBD1 identical over 12 bases. V trimming: 4 bases; J trimming: 5 bases; junction bases outside the gene matches: 3. CDR1 is SGHNT and CDR2 is YENEEA in the germline V gene. The CDR3 spans 14 residues. This CDR3 is CASSSGTGGHEQYF. As DNA, the CDR3 is TGTGCCAGCAGCTCCGGGACAGGGGGCCACGAGCAGTACTTC. Full variable domain (remainder filled in from reference TRBV11-3 and TRBJ2-7): EAGVVQSPRYKIIEKKQPVAFWCNPISGHNTLYWYLQNLGQGPELLIRYENEEAVDDSQLPKDRFSAERLKGVDSTLKIQPAELGDSAVYLCASSSGTGGHEQYFGPGTRLTVT.

V gene TRBV12-3 or TRBV12-4 combines with J gene TRBJ1-1; 7 bases line up with TRBD1. There are 14 residues in the CDR3. Trimming cost V 4 bases and J 11 bases; bases outside gene matches: 13. The CDR3 here is CASSSTGLIGTAFF. The CDR3, as DNA: TGTGCCAGCAGTTCGACAGGGTTAATTGGTACGGCTTTCTTT.

The chain uses TRBV12-3 or TRBV12-4 and TRBJ2-1; D is undetermined. Trimming took off 6 bases at V and 5 bases at J, with 8 bases between the two ends. The length of the CDR3 is 12 residues. This CDR3 is CASSNLDNEQFF. DNA for the CDR3: TGTGCCAGCAGCAATCTAGACAATGAGCAGTTCTTC.

Notes on this clonotype: One end of the junction fails to match germline, which may point to a read error. The chain uses TRBV7-9 and TRBJ2-1; TRBD2 agrees at 8 bases. This CDR3 contains 12 residues. Germline CDR1 and CDR2: SEHNR and FQNEAQ (reference sequence). Here the CDR3 reads CASSLETSEPFF. The CDR3 DNA is TGTGCCAGCAGCTTAGAGACTAGCGAGCCGTTCTTC.

This clonotype turned up a few times. The rearrangement uses TRBV12-3 or TRBV12-4 and TRBJ2-2, with D uncertain. The CDR3 loop spans 12 amino acids. V was clipped by 7 bases and J by 11 bases, with 14 bases between them. CDR3 coding DNA: TGTGCCAGCAAGTTTGGGCGCCCCGAGCTGTTTTTT. This gives the protein CASKFGRPELFF.

The V gene is TRBV12-5, the J gene TRBJ2-7; D uncertain. Germline CDR1 and CDR2: LGHNT and FRNRAP. V was shortened by 5 bases and J by 3 bases, with 11 bases between the two germline ends. The CDR3 has 13 residues. CDR3 sequence: CASGLHLSYEQYF. CDR3 coding DNA: TGTGCTAGTGGTCTCCATCTCAGCTACGAGCAGTACTTC.

This clonotype was seen a few times. The V and J genes are TRBV11-2 and TRBJ2-1; 9 bases agree with TRBD2. V lost 4 bases and J lost 10; bases outside the gene matches: 8. Germline V CDR1 and CDR2: SGHAT, FQNNGV. This CDR3 contains 14 residues. Written as DNA, the CDR3 is TGTGCCAGCAGCTATTCCGGGACTAGCAACGAGCAGTTCTTC. This translates into CASSYSGTSNEQFF.

This clonotype was seen at least ten times. This chain uses TRBV5-1 with TRBJ1-1; D is uncertain. Trimming took 6 bases from V and 6 from J, leaving 15 bases between them. The CDR3 sequence is 13 residues long. Germline assignment: CDR1 SGHRS and CDR2 YFSETQ. CDR3 loop: CASTIGPGPEAFF. In DNA, the CDR3 is TGCGCCAGCACCATAGGGCCCGGGCCTGAAGCTTTCTTT. The full variable domain, completed using reference TRBV5-1 and TRBJ1-1, is KAGVTQTPRYLIKTRGQQVTLSCSPISGHRSVSWYQQTPGQGLQFLFEYFSETQRNKGNFPGRFSGRQFSNSRSEMNVSTLELGDSALYLCASTIGPGPEAFFGQGTRLTVV.

There are a few counts of this clonotype. The chain has TRBV12-3 or TRBV12-4 and TRBJ1-1; D gene ambiguous. V was shortened by 7 bases and J by 1 base, with 13 bases between the two germline ends. The CDR3 has 14 amino acids. CDR3 sequence (DNA): TGTGCCAGCACCCGGTCGGGTGAGAACACTGAAGCTTTCTTT. This translates into CASTRSGENTEAFF.

The sample holds a few counts of this clonotype. The V gene is TRBV15, the J gene TRBJ2-7, with 11 positions matching TRBD2. Germline CDR1 and CDR2: LNHNV and YYDKDF (reference sequence). The CDR3 is made up of 18 amino acids. J was trimmed by 5 bases and V by 3 bases; bases with no gene match: 15. Here the CDR3 reads CATSRIVPGLAVSDEQYF. The CDR3 bases are TGTGCCACCAGCAGGATTGTACCGGGACTAGCGGTGAGCGACGAGCAGTACTTC.

This rearrangement joins TRBV12-3 or TRBV12-4 to TRBJ2-2, with 8 bases matching TRBD1. V was pared by 4 bases and J by 4 bases, with 11 bases of the junction left unmatched. The CDR3 is made up of 17 amino acids. The chain's CDR3 is CASSSGQGIGGTGELFF. CDR3 DNA: TGTGCCAGCAGTTCAGGACAGGGCATTGGCGGCACCGGGGAGCTGTTTTTT.

The CDR3 sequence: CASSVKFRAPQETQYF. The DNA of the CDR3 is TGTGCCAGCAGTGTGAAATTTAGGGCACCTCAAGAGACCCAGTACTTC. The chain links TRBV2 to TRBJ2-5, with D uncertain. CDR1 and CDR2 (germline): SNHLY, FYNNEI. The V end lost 4 bases, the J end lost 2 bases, and 17 bases lay between the germline ends. The CDR3 totals 16 residues.

In its sample, this clonotype was seen a few times. The rearrangement links TRBV29-1 to TRBJ1-4; weak D call: TRBD1 (5 bases). V lost 7 bases, J lost 8 bases, and 11 bases lay in between. CDR1 is SQVTM, CDR2 ANQGSEA, per germline. The CDR3 loop spans 11 amino acids. This CDR3 reads CSGRDGEKLFF. For the CDR3, the DNA is TGCAGCGGGAGGGACGGCGAAAAACTGTTTTTT.

The chain carries TRBV11-2 and TRBJ1-2; 7 bases match TRBD1. From germline, CDR1 is SGHAT and CDR2 FQNNGV. The length of the CDR3 is 15 residues. Trimming took 5 bases from V and 2 from J; bases not matched to a gene: 8. CDR3 region: CASSDGTAFNYGYTF. CDR3 coding DNA: TGTGCCAGCAGCGATGGGACAGCCTTCAACTATGGCTACACCTTC.

The gene calls are TRBV12-3 or TRBV12-4 and TRBJ1-1; a weak D match, TRBD1 (5 bases). With 6 bases removed from V and 6 bases from J, the gap between germline ends came to 20 bases. This CDR3 has 15 residues. The CDR3 coding sequence is TGTGCCAGCAGCTGGACAAACGGTGTTGGAGCTGAAGCTTTCTTT. This encodes CASSWTNGVGAEAFF.

This clonotype was detected a few times. The rearrangement uses TRBV29-1 and TRBJ2-5; D possibly corresponds to TRBD1 (5 bases). Germline loops: CDR1 SQVTM, CDR2 ANQGSEA. The CDR3 covers 13 residues. The germline V and J ends were trimmed by 4 bases and 5 bases, with 14 bases remaining between them. The CDR3 is CSVGRASWETQYF. The CDR3 nucleotides are TGCAGCGTTGGCAGGGCGTCTTGGGAGACCCAGTACTTC.